This TCR beta chain stems from a study of graft-versus-host responses after intestinal transplantation. General observations from the study: Marrow from the recipient contained GvH clones, some of which had appeared first in ileum or blood.

Concerning this clone itself: Its antigen remains unidentified.

The method was immunoSEQ multiplex PCR; TCRdb's version includes in-frame clones alone and lacks a portion of them. The repertoire holds 40,000 or so clones, with 90% to 95% as singletons. The receptor was isolated from a human donor who was the organ donor for an intestinal transplant. The sequencing here drew on unstimulated CD8+ T cells sorted from spleen or lymph node cells, taken before transplant.

The CDR3 DNA reads TGTGCCAGCAGCTTGGGACAGGGGAGGGGGACCCAGTACTTC. It is translated as CASSLGQGRGTQYF. The rearrangement uses TRBV5-6 and TRBJ2-5; D might be TRBD1 (8 bases). V gave up 0 bases and J gave up 7 bases, with 13 bases separating them. The CDR3 is 14 amino acids. Per germline, CDR1 SGHDT and CDR2 YYEEEE.